This TCR beta chain was obtained from a study of cytomegalovirus exposure and HLA in healthy donors. PCR was performed using 60 Vbeta and 13 Jbeta primers. Data came from immunoSEQ multiplex PCR; TCRdb stores just in-frame clones and leaves some out. The sample lists approximately 150,000 clones; roughly four fifths were seen once. V gave up 0 bases and J gave up 1 base, with 10 bases separating them. This CDR3 has 15 residues. In germline, CDR1 is SGDLS, CDR2 YYNGEE. Study-wide results and limits: Available immune exposure information covered CMV serostatus only. Specificity of a few CMV-associated chains for CMV antigens was verified in vitro. Cytomegalovirus status was reportedly diagnosed by the classifier with high sensitivity and specificity.

Concerning this clone itself: As yet, its antigen is unknown.

Sequencing input: PBMCs. The sequence was obtained from a girl under 18 in good health and CMV-seropositive. This chain connects TRBV9 to TRBJ1-1; TRBD1 might be the D (6 bases). CDR3: CASSVETGQNTEAFF. The CDR3 DNA is TGTGCCAGCAGCGTAGAAACAGGGCAGAACACTGAAGCTTTCTTT.